These 25 T cell receptor beta chains were all obtained from the same sample, sequenced in a study of early T cells in non-severe SARS-CoV-2 infection. MiXCR, run by TCRdb on the 5' RACE reads, gives a single entry per CDR3 protein. The sample lists around 98,000 distinct CDR3 sequences, 11% occurring once. Sequenced input: whole blood. The receptors were gathered from an adult who was a healthcare worker with PCR-confirmed SARS-CoV-2 infection or an uninfected control (not recorded which).

This clonotype was detected many times. The chain joins TRBV29-1 to TRBJ1-2; D is perhaps TRBD1 (5 bases). The CDR3 has 12 residues. V dropped 4 bases and J dropped 2 bases, with 8 bases sitting between them. Germline V gene sequence: CDR1 SQVTM, CDR2 ANQGSEA. The CDR3: CSVGDGNYGYTF. DNA for the CDR3: TGCAGCGTTGGGGACGGCAACTATGGCTACACCTTC.

This clonotype was counted many times. The chain has TRBV2 and TRBJ1-5; D remains unclear. Germline CDR1 SNHLY, CDR2 FYNNEI. The CDR3 covers 15 residues. The germline V and J ends were trimmed by 3 bases and 6 bases, with 15 bases remaining between them. The CDR3 sequence: CASSDIRSSFQPQHF. The CDR3 DNA follows: TGTGCCAGCAGTGATATACGGTCCAGTTTTCAGCCCCAGCATTTT.

The chain uses TRBV6-5 and TRBJ2-1, with 8 bases fitting TRBD2. Losses at the gene ends were 11 bases for V and 5 bases for J; bases not matched to a gene: 8. Germline V gene data show CDR1 as MNHEY and CDR2 as SVGAGI. The CDR3 totals 13 residues. The CDR3 DNA sequence: TGTGCCGCGGGCGGGAGGAGGAACAATGAGCAGTTCTTC. Amino acid sequence: CAAGGRRNNEQFF.

This sequence joins TRBV12-3 or TRBV12-4 and TRBJ2-1; the match to TRBD2 covers 9 bases. The CDR3 runs to 17 residues. V shed 5 bases, J shed 5 bases, and the junction held 13 bases outside the gene matches. The CDR3 sequence: CASSPEGALAGNNEQFF. The DNA for the CDR3 is TGTGCCAGCAGTCCCGAGGGGGCCCTAGCGGGGAACAATGAGCAGTTCTTC.

Ten or more counts support this clonotype. This chain joins TRBV27 and TRBJ2-3, with D possibly being TRBD1 (5 bases). Trimming stripped 3 bases from V and 4 bases from J, with 17 bases between. The CDR3 runs 16 residues. The V gene's germline CDR1 is MNHEY and CDR2 SMNVEV (reference sequence). CDR3 residues: CASSLSKLGLPDTQYF. CDR3 DNA sequence: TGTGCCAGCAGTTTGTCTAAATTGGGGCTCCCAGATACGCAGTATTTT.

This clonotype was observed at least ten times. The chain joins TRBV12-3 or TRBV12-4 to TRBJ2-7, with a weak D call TRBD1 (7 bases). There are 16 residues in the CDR3. Trimming took off 1 base at V and 0 bases at J, with 13 bases between the two ends. As DNA, the CDR3 is TGTGCCAGCAGTTTAGTCCCAGGGGGGAGCTCCTACGAGCAGTACTTC. The encoded protein is CASSLVPGGSSYEQYF.

This clonotype was recorded many times. The CDR3 coding sequence is TGTGCCAGCAGTGAACGGAGGGGAGCGCGTGGAAACACCATATATTTT. This encodes CASSERRGARGNTIYF. The V gene is TRBV6-1, the J gene TRBJ1-3; the D gene is possibly TRBD1 (5 bases). The CDR3 contains 16 residues. Germline V gene data show CDR1 as MNHNS and CDR2 as SASEGT. Trimming left V 2 bases short and J 3 bases short, with 14 bases between.

This clonotype appeared a few times. The chain carries TRBV6-6 and TRBJ2-7; no firm D call. This CDR3 spans 14 amino acids. Trimming stripped 2 bases from V and 2 bases from J, with 10 bases between. Germline lookup yields CDR1 MNHNY and CDR2 SVGAGI (reference sequence). The DNA of the CDR3 is TGTGCCAGCAGTTACGATGGGTCTACCTACGAGCAGTACTTC. Translated: CASSYDGSTYEQYF.

The chain uses TRBV29-1 and TRBJ2-1; 7 nucleotides agree with TRBD1. The CDR3 contains 14 residues. V trimming: 3 bases; J trimming: 4 bases; junction bases outside the gene matches: 6. Per the germline V gene, CDR1 is SQVTM and CDR2 is ANQGSEA. The CDR3 DNA is TGCAGCGTTGATGACAGGGTCTCTTACAATGAGCAGTTCTTC. This sequence encodes CSVDDRVSYNEQFF.

The genes are TRBV4-1 and TRBJ1-2, with D maybe TRBD1 (5 bases). V was pared by 0 bases and J by 2 bases, with 10 bases between. Germline values: CDR1 MGHRA, CDR2 YSYEKL. This CDR3 comprises 15 residues. The CDR3 region has the DNA TGCGCCAGCAGCCAAGAAGGACACCCAAACTATGGCTACACCTTC. Amino acid sequence: CASSQEGHPNYGYTF.

This clonotype was seen at least ten times. This chain joins TRBV11-3 and TRBJ1-1; D unclear. This CDR3 contains 13 residues. CDR1 and CDR2 (germline): SGHNT, YENEEA. With 4 bases removed from V and 1 base from J, the gap between germline ends came to 7 bases. This CDR3 is CASSSDPNTEAFF. CDR3 sequence (DNA): TGTGCCAGCAGCTCGGACCCGAACACTGAAGCTTTCTTT.

This clonotype was detected only a few times. The CDR3 loop reads CASSAEQSGNTIYF. The CDR3 nucleotides are TGTGCCAGCAGCGCCGAGCAGTCTGGAAACACCATATATTTT. This chain joins TRBV7-6 and TRBJ1-3; D is unclear. Trimming removed 5 bases from V and 1 base from J, with 9 bases in between. This CDR3 comprises 14 residues. Germline lookup yields CDR1 SGHVS and CDR2 FNYEAQ.

The rearrangement joins TRBV7-3 to TRBJ2-4; tentatively, D is TRBD1 (5 bases). Per germline, CDR1 SGHTA and CDR2 FQGTGA. The length of the CDR3 is 15 residues. The ends were cut back, 2 bases at V and 2 bases at J, with 10 bases in the middle. As DNA, the CDR3 is TGTGCCAGCAGCTTATTTCCAGGGCCCAAAAACATTCAGTACTTC. It translates to CASSLFPGPKNIQYF.

This chain joins TRBV19 and TRBJ1-5, with TRBD1 matching 8 bases. With V trimmed by 6 bases and J by 2 bases, 9 bases remained unmatched. In germline, CDR1 is LNHDA, CDR2 SQIVND (reference sequence). The CDR3 totals 16 residues. CDR3 region: CASSEAGGRGNQPQHF. CDR3 sequence (DNA): TGTGCCAGTAGCGAAGCAGGGGGCCGTGGCAATCAGCCCCAGCATTTT. Using reference TRBV19 and TRBJ1-5 for the parts outside the CDR3, the full variable domain is DGGITQSPKYLFRKEGQNVTLSCEQNLNHDAMYWYRQDPGQGLRLIYYSQIVNDFQKGDIAEGYSVSREKKESFPLTVTSAQKNPTAFYLCASSEAGGRGNQPQHFGDGTRLSIL.

V usage is TRBV11-2 and J usage is TRBJ2-1, with 13 bases lining up with TRBD2. The CDR3 loop spans 16 amino acids. After removal of 1 base from V and 5 bases from J, the junction contained 2 bases not matched to a gene. Per germline, CDR1 SGHAT and CDR2 FQNNGV. The CDR3 DNA is TGTGCCAGCAGCTTAGGACTAGCGGGGGGACACAATGAGCAGTTCTTC. This translates into CASSLGLAGGHNEQFF.

This clonotype has a handful of counts. CDR3 coding DNA: TGCGCCAGCAGCCAGGGGACAGGGGCGCCCTATGGCTACACCTTC. This gives the protein CASSQGTGAPYGYTF. V usage is TRBV4-1 and J usage is TRBJ1-2; 10 bases line up with TRBD1. The CDR3 loop spans 15 amino acids. CDR1 and CDR2 from the germline V gene are MGHRA and YSYEKL. Trimming took 3 bases from V and 4 from J; bases not matched to a gene: 5.

This clonotype was counted between two and nine times. V and J are TRBV20-1 and TRBJ2-5, with D possibly being TRBD1 or TRBD2 (5 bases each). The CDR3 contains 15 residues. Germline V lookup: CDR1 DFQATT, CDR2 SNEGSKA (reference sequence). Trimming took 0 bases from V and 3 from J, leaving 14 bases between them. CDR3 in DNA: TGCAGTGCTAGAGATCACCCAGGGACCGAAGAGACCCAGTACTTC. Protein: CSARDHPGTEETQYF.

In its sample, this clonotype was seen many times. CDR3 residues: CASSLYFQPQHF. The DNA for the CDR3 is TGTGCCAGCAGCTTATATTTTCAGCCCCAGCATTTT. V and J are TRBV7-9 and TRBJ1-5; unclear D gene. The V end lost 2 bases, the J end lost 6 bases, and 5 bases lay between the germline ends. CDR1 SEHNR and CDR2 FQNEAQ come from the germline V gene (reference sequence). This CDR3 is built from 12 residues.

There are many counts of this clonotype. V is TRBV3-1 and J is TRBJ1-2, with D possibly TRBD1 on 6 matching bases. Trimming left V 1 base short and J 8 bases short, with 14 bases between. From germline, CDR1 is LGHDT and CDR2 YNNKEL (reference sequence). The CDR3 is 14 residues long. DNA of the CDR3: TGTGCCAGCAGCCAAGGGACAGCCAGATCCGGCTACACCTTC. This translates into CASSQGTARSGYTF.

This rearrangement joins TRBV24-1 to TRBJ2-2, with D tentatively TRBD2 (6 bases). The CDR3 is 14 residues long. Germline CDR1 and CDR2: KGHDR and SFDVKD. Trimming stripped 9 bases from V and 5 bases from J, with 15 bases between. The CDR3 coding sequence is TGTGCCACCTCGACCGGGACTGGGACCGGGGAGCTGTTTTTT. It codes for CATSTGTGTGELFF.

Comment on this clonotype: A much larger clone lies a single base off, so this may be a read error. The V gene is TRBV18, the J gene TRBJ2-7; D is uncertain. The V gene lost 5 bases and the J gene lost 1 base, with 15 bases spanning the gap. Germline V lookup: CDR1 KGHSH, CDR2 LQKENI. The CDR3 is made up of 15 amino acids. CDR3 in amino acids: CASSFLGLGSYEQYF. CDR3 bases: TGTGCCAGCTCATTTTTAGGGTTGGGGTCCTACGAGCAGTACTTC. The variable domain in full, with the rest retrieved from reference TRBV18 and TRBJ2-7, is NAGVMQNPRHLVRRRGQEARLRCSPMKGHSHVYWYRQLPEEGLKFMVYLQKENIIDESGMPKERFSAEFPKEGPSILRIQQVVRGDSAAYFCASSFLGLGSYEQYFGPGTRLTVT.

In its sample, this clonotype was seen many times. The J gene is TRBJ2-1, the V gene TRBV24-1; 13 bases match TRBD2. V shed 7 bases, J shed 0 bases, and the junction held 14 bases outside the gene matches. The CDR3 spans 20 residues. The germline gives CDR1 KGHDR, CDR2 SFDVKD. The CDR3 nucleotides read TGTGCCACCAGCTCCCCACCCGGGACTAGCGGGACAAGCTCCTACAATGAGCAGTTCTTC. Translating it yields CATSSPPGTSGTSSYNEQFF.

This clonotype was seen at least ten times. The chain combines TRBV11-2 with TRBJ2-4; D may be TRBD2 (6 bases). Trimming removed 5 bases from V and 6 bases from J, with 11 bases in between. The CDR3 covers 13 residues. Per germline, CDR1 SGHAT and CDR2 FQNNGV. CDR3 DNA: TGTGCCAGCAGCGGGACTGCGGGAAACATTCAGTACTTC. Translating it yields CASSGTAGNIQYF.

Many counts were recorded for this clonotype. V gene TRBV6-5 combines with J gene TRBJ1-6; 9 bases match TRBD1. V was pared by 5 bases and J by 7 bases, with 6 bases of the junction left unmatched. The CDR3 is 15 amino acids. The germline V gene encodes CDR1 MNHEY and CDR2 SVGAGI. The DNA for the CDR3 is TGTGCCAGCAGTCGGGACAGGGCCCCGAATTCACCCCTCCACTTT. Protein: CASSRDRAPNSPLHF.

This sequence joins TRBV6-5 and TRBJ2-3, with TRBD1 matching 7 bases. J was trimmed by 2 bases and V by 1 base; bases with no gene match: 3. This CDR3 is built from 15 residues. Germline values: CDR1 MNHEY, CDR2 SVGAGI. In nucleotides, the CDR3 is TGTGCCAGCAGTTACTGGGGACAGCCCACAGATACGCAGTATTTT. Residues: CASSYWGQPTDTQYF.